This TCR beta chain was obtained from a study of shared clonotypes between healthy human individuals. Study context: CD4 naive cells filled three plates per donor, CD4 memory three, CD8 naive two and CD8 memory one.

TCRdb's table, derived via immunoSEQ multiplex PCR, lists solely in-frame clones and lacks some. The sample shows more than 500,000 clones, roughly 95% of them seen only once. Broader study findings: Generally, estimated richness proved larger in naive subsets than it did in memory subsets. The rarefaction results pointed to incomplete sorted-subset sequencing despite large depth. The four-donor shared clonotypes exceeded non-shared clonotypes in generation probability, with non-shared ones scoring lower.

In the case of this clone: Its antigen remains unidentified.

CD8 cells regarded as naive lacked CD45RO, were positively chosen for CCR7, and omitted terminally differentiated effector memory CD45RA+ cells. The V gene lost 4 bases and the J gene lost 11 bases, with 14 bases spanning the gap. The length of the CDR3 is 12 residues. CDR1 and CDR2 (germline): SEHNR, FQNEAQ (reference sequence). The chain couples TRBV7-9 to TRBJ2-5; D is undetermined. The sample was naive CD8+ T cells sorted from blood. The sequence was collected from a woman in her 30s in good health. CDR3 sequence (DNA): TGTGCCAGCAGCTCGGACCGCGGAGAGCAGTACTTC. It translates to CASSSDRGEQYF.